Each of the 21 T cell receptor beta chains below was sequenced from the same sample in a study of Graves' ophthalmopathy and Graves' hyperthyroidism (dated by TCRdb to the late 2010s). The data were produced on an Illumina HiSeq 2000. For repertoire sequencing, the TCR beta CDR3 regions were amplified from RNA transcripts. A first-round RT-PCR used HTBI primers with the Qiagen OneStep RT-PCR kit, followed by a second-round multiplex PCR, size selection and purification. TCRdb reprocessing: public reads trimmed at Q25 with fastp, clones called with MiXCR, in-frame beta chains kept. Rows with a matching CDR3 protein are joined into one entry that keeps the most common DNA and genes. The sample profile shows fewer than 350,000 distinct CDR3 sequences; 17% of them were found once. 12% of the sample belongs to the ten largest clones. The sample taken for sequencing was peripheral blood. The receptors derive from an adult man with Graves' ophthalmopathy.

Concerning this clonotype: The junction departs from germline at one end; a sequencing error may be responsible. The V gene is TRBV12-3 or TRBV12-4, the J gene TRBJ1-2; weak D call: TRBD1 (5 bases). The CDR3 is made up of 13 amino acids. The CDR3 DNA sequence: TGTGCCAGCGGTTTCGGGGGGGACTATGGCTACACCTTC. It translates to CASGFGGDYGYTF.

This rearrangement joins TRBV12-3 or TRBV12-4 to TRBJ1-1; D is unresolved. The CDR3 sequence is 14 residues long. V was pared by 7 bases and J by 5 bases, with 17 bases between. The CDR3 nucleotides read TGTGCCAGCACGTCCGGGTCCACCCGAACTGAAGCTTTCTTT. Its protein is CASTSGSTRTEAFF.

This clonotype was seen only a few times. The chain has TRBV11-2 and TRBJ1-2; 9 bases match TRBD1. Germline V gene data show CDR1 as SGHAT and CDR2 as FQNNGV. V was pared by 5 bases and J by 2 bases, with 12 bases of the junction left unmatched. The CDR3 loop spans 17 amino acids. DNA for the CDR3: TGTGCCAGCAGCCTGTCCGGGACAGGGACCGCCAACTATGGCTACACCTTC. Translation gives CASSLSGTGTANYGYTF.

This clonotype was detected many times. J is TRBJ1-2 and V is TRBV19; possible D gene TRBD1, 6 bases. Germline V CDR1 and CDR2: LNHDA, SQIVND (reference sequence). Deletions cut 6 bases from V and 3 bases from J, with 14 bases between. This CDR3 has 14 amino acids. This CDR3 reads CASRGTPADYGYTF. CDR3 in DNA: TGTGCCAGTAGGGGGACACCAGCTGACTATGGCTACACCTTC.

With regard to this clonotype: The junction departs from germline at one end; a sequencing error may be responsible. The chain has TRBV10-3 and TRBJ1-2; D ambiguous. The CDR3 length is 13 residues. Germline assignment: CDR1 ENHRY and CDR2 SYGVKD. CDR3 coding DNA: TGTGCCATCCGATTAACAAGCGGAGGTGGCTACATCTTC. This gives the protein CAIRLTSGGGYIF.

In this sample, this clonotype turned up many times. The V call is TRBV6-1, the J call TRBJ1-1; D is undetermined. Trimming removed 6 bases from V and 1 base from J, with 12 bases in between. The CDR3 spans 14 residues. Germline-derived CDR1 and CDR2 are MNHNS and SASEGT. CDR3 in amino acids: CASSPVAGNTEAFF. The CDR3 nucleotides read TGTGCCAGCAGCCCCGTAGCAGGGAACACTGAAGCTTTCTTT.

The chain combines TRBV6-1 with TRBJ1-2; D remains ambiguous. Germline V gene data show CDR1 as MNHNS and CDR2 as SASEGT. This CDR3 has 10 residues. The CDR3 loop reads CATQDYGYTF. The CDR3 DNA reads as TGTGCGACTCAGGACTATGGCTACACCTTC.

The gene calls are TRBV7-8 and TRBJ1-2, with 9 bases fitting TRBD1. Per the germline V gene, CDR1 is SGHVS and CDR2 is FQNEAQ. V shed 8 bases, J shed 7 bases, and the junction held 11 bases outside the gene matches. The CDR3 sequence is 14 residues long. In nucleotides, the CDR3 is TGTGCCAGCTTACTCCGGGGACAGGGCCGTGGCTACACCTTC. Amino acids: CASLLRGQGRGYTF. Filled out from reference TRBV7-8 and TRBJ1-2, the complete variable domain reads GAGVSQSPRYKVAKRGQDVALRCDPISGHVSLFWYQQALGQGPEFLTYFQNEAQLDKSGLPSDRFFAERPEGSVSTLKIQRTQQEDSAVYLCASLLRGQGRGYTFGSGTRLTVV.

This clonotype has ten or more counts. The J gene is TRBJ2-5, the V gene TRBV7-2, with a possible D match to TRBD2 (6 bases). This CDR3 region has 15 residues. CDR1 and CDR2 from the germline V gene are SGHTA and FQGNSA. V was pared by 5 bases and J by 5 bases, with 18 bases between. The CDR3 DNA follows: TGTGCCAGCAGCCCCTCTGCGGGGCTAGTTGAGACCCAGTACTTC. The encoded protein is CASSPSAGLVETQYF.

At least ten counts were recorded for this clonotype. J is TRBJ1-5 and V is TRBV6-2 or TRBV6-3, with a possible D match to TRBD1 (5 bases). The germline CDR1 and CDR2 sequences are MNHEY and SVGEGT. V lost 5 bases, J lost 5 bases, and 13 bases lay in between. The CDR3 is 14 amino acids. The CDR3 DNA is TGTGCCAGCAGTACCGACAGATACTATCAGCCCCAGCATTTT. This encodes CASSTDRYYQPQHF.

Ten or more counts support this clonotype. The rearrangement links TRBV19 to TRBJ1-1; 8 bases line up with TRBD1. The germline V gene has CDR1 LNHDA and CDR2 SQIVND (reference sequence). This CDR3 is built from 15 residues. Trimming removed 3 bases from V and 1 base from J; junction bases left unmatched: 4. Written as DNA, the CDR3 is TGTGCCAGTAGTATCAGGGGGCTGAGGAACACTGAAGCTTTCTTT. Its translation: CASSIRGLRNTEAFF.

This clonotype was recorded many times. The chain is built from TRBV12-3 or TRBV12-4 and TRBJ1-1; TRBD1 is a possible D gene (5 bases). Between the trimmed V and J ends, which lost 4 bases and 1 base, there was a span of 10 bases. The length of the CDR3 is 14 residues. Here the CDR3 reads CASSSVGGNTEAFF. CDR3 nucleotides: TGTGCCAGCAGTTCAGTGGGGGGGAACACTGAAGCTTTCTTT.

The sample holds many counts of this clonotype. The chain is built from TRBV19 and TRBJ1-2; 10 nucleotides line up with TRBD1. Germline V gene sequence: CDR1 LNHDA, CDR2 SQIVND (reference sequence). V trimming: 3 bases; J trimming: 6 bases; junction bases outside the gene matches: 1. This CDR3 comprises 13 residues. In DNA form, the CDR3 reads TGTGCCAGTAGTATCGGGACAGGGGATGGCTACACCTTC. This gives the protein CASSIGTGDGYTF.

This clonotype showed up just a few times. At one end the junction does not follow the germline gene, possibly because of a read error. V gene TRBV6-1 combines with J gene TRBJ2-5; D perhaps matches TRBD2 (6 bases). Germline V gene data show CDR1 as MNHNS and CDR2 as SASEGT. The CDR3 runs to 16 residues. CDR3 sequence: CASSQSDRGWGETQYF. Written as DNA, the CDR3 is TGTGCCAGCAGTCAAAGCGATAGGGGTTGGGGGGAGACACAGTACTTC.

The table lists this clonotype with many counts. The chain joins TRBV20-1 to TRBJ2-7; TRBD2 might be the D (5 bases). CDR3 length equals 14 residues. Germline assignment: CDR1 DFQATT and CDR2 SNEGSKA (reference sequence). V was pared by 0 bases and J by 8 bases, with 17 bases between. The CDR3 sequence is CSARDRGSVFQQYF. The CDR3 bases are TGCAGTGCTAGAGATCGAGGGTCCGTTTTCCAGCAGTACTTC.

This clonotype counts as medium-sized (0.01 to 0.1%). The chain joins TRBV6-5 to TRBJ2-4; a possible D gene is TRBD1 (6 bases). Between the trimmed V and J ends, which lost 9 bases and 2 bases, there was a span of 20 bases. The CDR3 is made up of 16 amino acids. The germline V gene has CDR1 MNHEY and CDR2 SVGAGI. Here the CDR3 reads CARGDQGLHPKNIQYF. The CDR3 DNA is TGTGCCAGAGGGGACCAGGGGCTTCACCCCAAAAACATTCAGTACTTC.

This clonotype showed up many times. The rearrangement links TRBV2 to TRBJ1-2, with D tentatively TRBD1 (6 bases). V was shortened by 8 bases and J by 5 bases, with 12 bases between the two germline ends. Germline CDR1 and CDR2: SNHLY and FYNNEI. This CDR3 contains 12 residues. DNA of the CDR3: TGTGCCAGCTTAGGACAGACGTATGGCTACACCTTC. It translates to CASLGQTYGYTF.

The chain links TRBV28 to TRBJ2-5, with D perhaps matching TRBD1 or TRBD2 (7 bases each). This CDR3 region has 14 residues. V gave up 4 bases and J gave up 2 bases, with 11 bases separating them. Germline assignment: CDR1 MDHEN and CDR2 SYDVKM. The CDR3 region is CASSSGGQQETQYF. DNA of the CDR3: TGTGCCAGCAGTTCGGGGGGACAGCAAGAGACCCAGTACTTC. Full variable domain (rest looked up from reference TRBV28 and TRBJ2-5): DVKVTQSSRYLVKRTGEKVFLECVQDMDHENMFWYRQDPGLGLRLIYFSYDVKMKEKGDIPEGYSVSREKKERFSLILESASTNQTSMYLCASSSGGQQETQYFGPGTRLLVL.

Ten or more counts support this clonotype. The chain joins TRBV7-9 to TRBJ1-1, with D unresolved. The CDR3 has 13 amino acids. Germline V gene lookup returns CDR1 SEHNR and CDR2 FQNEAQ (reference sequence). Trimming pared 2 bases from V and 0 bases from J, leaving 4 bases between. The CDR3 loop reads CASSLQVNTEAFF. In DNA, the CDR3 is TGTGCCAGCAGCTTACAAGTGAACACTGAAGCTTTCTTT.

This clonotype came up many times. V usage is TRBV6-5 and J usage is TRBJ1-2; 9 bases are shared with TRBD1. J was trimmed by 2 bases and V by 2 bases; bases with no gene match: 0. The CDR3 covers 14 residues. CDR1 is MNHEY, CDR2 SVGAGI, per germline. This CDR3 is CASSYGTGNYGYTF. As DNA, the CDR3 is TGTGCCAGCAGTTACGGGACAGGGAACTATGGCTACACCTTC.

This clonotype was seen at least ten times. The J gene is TRBJ1-3, the V gene TRBV15, with a possible D match to TRBD1 (5 bases). With 1 base removed from V and 1 base from J, the gap between germline ends came to 8 bases. This CDR3 is built from 15 residues. Germline CDR1 LNHNV, CDR2 YYDKDF (reference sequence). This CDR3 is CATSRAGGSGNTIYF. As DNA, the CDR3 is TGTGCCACCAGCAGAGCGGGGGGGTCTGGAAACACCATATATTTT.